This T cell receptor beta chain derives from a study of graft-versus-host responses after intestinal transplantation. Study information: Each recipient received anti-thymocyte globulin induction, then tacrolimus and steroids for 3 to 4 years.

Turning to this clone: The antigen is not known.

Germline values: CDR1 LNHDA, CDR2 SQIVND (reference sequence). The CDR3 totals 14 residues. V lost 4 bases and J 3 bases, leaving 13 bases between the germline ends. The table came from immunoSEQ multiplex PCR; TCRdb's copy has only in-frame clones and leaves some out. The sample contains tens of thousands of clones, roughly 90% of which appear only once. This sequence originates from a human donor who received an intestinal transplant. The chain carries TRBV19 and TRBJ2-7, with D tentatively TRBD2 (5 bases). Sequenced material: unstimulated CD8+ T cells sorted from spleen or lymph node cells, taken before intestinal transplant. The CDR3 spells CASSTEGGYYEQYF. CDR3 in DNA: TGTGCCAGTAGTACCGAAGGAGGATACTACGAGCAGTACTTC. The whole variable domain, filled in from reference TRBV19 and TRBJ2-7, reads DGGITQSPKYLFRKEGQNVTLSCEQNLNHDAMYWYRQDPGQGLRLIYYSQIVNDFQKGDIAEGYSVSREKKESFPLTVTSAQKNPTAFYLCASSTEGGYYEQYFGPGTRLTVT.